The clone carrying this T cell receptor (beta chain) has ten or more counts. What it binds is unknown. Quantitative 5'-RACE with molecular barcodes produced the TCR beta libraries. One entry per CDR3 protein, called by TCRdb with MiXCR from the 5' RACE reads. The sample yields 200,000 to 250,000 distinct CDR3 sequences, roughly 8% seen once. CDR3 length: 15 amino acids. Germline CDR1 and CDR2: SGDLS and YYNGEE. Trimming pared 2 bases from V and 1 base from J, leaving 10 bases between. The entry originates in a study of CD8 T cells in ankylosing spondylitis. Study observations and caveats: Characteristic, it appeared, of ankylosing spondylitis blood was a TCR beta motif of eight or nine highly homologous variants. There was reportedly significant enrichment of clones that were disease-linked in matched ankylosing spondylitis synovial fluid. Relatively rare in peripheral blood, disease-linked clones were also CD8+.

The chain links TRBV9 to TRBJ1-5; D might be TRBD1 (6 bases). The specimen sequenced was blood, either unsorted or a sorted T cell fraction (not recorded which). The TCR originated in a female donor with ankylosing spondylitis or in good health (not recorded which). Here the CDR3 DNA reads TGTGCCAGCAGCGTCGGGGGGGCGAGCAATCAGCCCCAGCATTTT. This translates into CASSVGGASNQPQHF.